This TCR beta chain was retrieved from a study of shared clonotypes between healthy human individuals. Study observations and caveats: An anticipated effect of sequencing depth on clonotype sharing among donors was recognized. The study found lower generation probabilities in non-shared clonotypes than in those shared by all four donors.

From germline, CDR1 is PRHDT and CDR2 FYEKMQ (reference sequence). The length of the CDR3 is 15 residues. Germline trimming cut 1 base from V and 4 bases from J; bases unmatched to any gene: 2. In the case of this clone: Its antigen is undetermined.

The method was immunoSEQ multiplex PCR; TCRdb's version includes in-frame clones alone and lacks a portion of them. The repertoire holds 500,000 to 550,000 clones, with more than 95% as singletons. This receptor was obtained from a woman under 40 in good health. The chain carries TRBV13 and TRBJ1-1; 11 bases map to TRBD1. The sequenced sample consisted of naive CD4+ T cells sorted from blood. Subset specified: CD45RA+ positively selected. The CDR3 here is CASSLEDRGPTEAFF. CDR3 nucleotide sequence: TGTGCCAGCAGCTTAGAGGACAGGGGGCCCACTGAAGCTTTCTTT.